This TCR beta chain stems from a study of cytomegalovirus exposure and HLA in healthy donors. Germline-derived CDR1 and CDR2 are MDHEN and SYDVKM. V dropped 3 bases and J dropped 4 bases, with 19 bases sitting between them. CDR3 length equals 16 residues. It was with 60 Vbeta and 13 Jbeta primers that the PCR ran. Sequencing was performed with immunoSEQ multiplex PCR; in TCRdb, only in-frame clones are kept and a portion is missing. The table shows around 180,000 clones, with more than 80% occurring only once. The clonotype originates from a male donor in good health and CMV-seronegative. Sequenced: PBMCs. The rearrangement uses TRBV28 and TRBJ2-7, with a weak D call TRBD2 (6 bases). CDR3 nucleotides: TGTGCCAGCAGTTTCTTGCTAGCGACGCTTTCTTACGAGCAGTACTTC. As protein: CASSFLLATLSYEQYF.